The 15 T cell receptor beta chains given below trace back to one sample, sequenced in a study of spatial heterogeneity in lung cancer. Described time point: sample taken at primary tumor resection. No cells were sorted before sequencing. The whole RNA sequenced was extracted from tumor, nontumor lung or frozen PBMC. MiXCR, applied by TCRdb to the 5' RACE reads, yields one record per CDR3 protein. The sample consists of approximately 81,000 distinct CDR3 sequences, around 12% of them appearing once. Sequencing used PBMCs, obtained at surgery. The receptors here all came from a male donor with early-stage non-small cell lung cancer.

This sequence joins TRBV7-3 and TRBJ2-2; D may be TRBD2 (5 bases). Trimming removed 2 bases at V and 2 bases at J, with 12 bases between. This CDR3 spans 16 amino acids. CDR1 is SGHTA and CDR2 is FQGTGA in the germline V gene. As DNA, the CDR3 is TGTGCCAGCAGCTTAGACCTAGCCCTAAACACCGGGGAGCTGTTTTTT. It translates to CASSLDLALNTGELFF.

This clonotype was observed a handful of times. The V gene is TRBV7-3, the J gene TRBJ2-1, with 9 nucleotides matching TRBD1. With 4 bases clipped from V and 7 bases from J, the junction kept 8 bases outside the gene matches. Germline V gene sequence: CDR1 SGHTA, CDR2 FQGTGA. The CDR3 consists of 15 residues. In DNA, the CDR3 is TGTGCCAGCAGCTGGGGGGGGGACAGGGCTAATGAGCAGTTCTTC. Translating gives CASSWGGDRANEQFF.

This clonotype was counted at least ten times. CDR3 nucleotide sequence: TGCAGTGCTAGAGCCGGCGGTGACTTCCACTTT. Amino acids: CSARAGGDFHF. This chain connects TRBV20-1 to TRBJ1-6, with D unclear. The V end was cut by 1 base, the J end by 17 bases, with 12 bases between. Germline-derived CDR1 and CDR2 are DFQATT and SNEGSKA (reference sequence). There are 11 residues in the CDR3.

The chain carries TRBV20-1 and TRBJ2-2; maybe TRBD2 (5 bases). CDR3 length equals 13 residues. Germline V CDR1 and CDR2: DFQATT, SNEGSKA (reference sequence). V lost 6 bases to trimming and J lost 6 bases, with 14 bases between them. The CDR3 nucleotides are TGCAGTGCCCTCACACGGGAAGCCGGGGAGCTGTTTTTT. Protein: CSALTREAGELFF.

This clonotype was observed many times. This chain connects TRBV7-9 to TRBJ1-3; D gene uncertain. The CDR3 extends over 16 amino acids. Germline CDR1 is SEHNR and CDR2 is FQNEAQ (reference sequence). Trimming stripped 1 base from V and 0 bases from J, with 10 bases between. The CDR3 region is CASSLGEAISGNTIYF. CDR3 nucleotides: TGTGCCAGCAGCTTAGGTGAAGCCATCTCTGGAAACACCATATATTTT.

The chain couples TRBV6-5 to TRBJ2-7; 7 nucleotides align to TRBD2. V trimming: 8 bases; J trimming: 3 bases; junction bases outside the gene matches: 7. The CDR3 has 13 residues. Germline CDR1 is MNHEY and CDR2 is SVGAGI. The CDR3 protein is CASGRGLDYEQYF. Here the CDR3 DNA reads TGTGCCAGCGGGAGGGGACTTGACTACGAGCAGTACTTC.

The chain combines TRBV5-4 with TRBJ1-4, with D perhaps TRBD1 (6 bases). The germline CDR1 and CDR2 sequences are SGHNT and YYREEE (reference sequence). The CDR3 consists of 18 residues. V gave up 4 bases and J gave up 3 bases, with 22 bases separating them. CDR3 amino acids: CASSRGGQAKAANEKLFF. The CDR3 coding sequence is TGTGCCAGCAGCAGGGGGGGGCAGGCGAAAGCGGCTAATGAAAAACTGTTTTTT. Variable domain in full (rest from reference TRBV5-4 and TRBJ1-4): ETGVTQSPTHLIKTRGQQVTLRCSSQSGHNTVSWYQQALGQGPQFIFQYYREEENGRGNFPPRFSGLQFPNYSSELNVNALELDDSALYLCASSRGGQAKAANEKLFFGSGTQLSVL.

The chain combines TRBV5-1 with TRBJ2-1, with 10 bases fitting TRBD1. CDR1 is SGHRS, CDR2 YFSETQ, per germline. The junction had 8 bases not matched to a gene; V was cut back by 4 bases and J by 7 bases. CDR3 length equals 15 residues. CDR3 in amino acids: CASSKDRGIGNEQFF. CDR3 bases: TGCGCCAGCAGCAAGGACAGGGGGATTGGGAATGAGCAGTTCTTC. Complete variable domain (other parts from reference TRBV5-1 and TRBJ2-1): KAGVTQTPRYLIKTRGQQVTLSCSPISGHRSVSWYQQTPGQGLQFLFEYFSETQRNKGNFPGRFSGRQFSNSRSEMNVSTLELGDSALYLCASSKDRGIGNEQFFGPGTRLTVL.

This clonotype was found a few times. The rearrangement joins TRBV25-1 to TRBJ2-7; D is uncertain. CDR1 is MGHDK, CDR2 SYGVNS, per germline. CDR3 length equals 13 residues. The V end lost 3 bases, the J end lost 0 bases, and 6 bases lay between the germline ends. The CDR3 region is CASSDDVSYEQYF. The CDR3 DNA follows: TGTGCCAGCAGTGACGATGTCTCCTACGAGCAGTACTTC.

This clonotype was picked up a small number of times. This chain connects TRBV6-6 to TRBJ2-5; no clear D gene. Trimming took off 2 bases at V and 5 bases at J, with 9 bases between the two ends. Germline V CDR1 and CDR2: MNHNY, SVGAGI (reference sequence). The CDR3 extends over 13 amino acids. CDR3 sequence (DNA): TGTGCCAGCAGTTACGAACTCTTGGAGACCCAGTACTTC. This gives the protein CASSYELLETQYF.

The chain recombines TRBV13 with TRBJ2-3; no definite D call. Looked up from germline, CDR1 is PRHDT and CDR2 is FYEKMQ (reference sequence). The CDR3 runs 12 residues. V was clipped by 3 bases and J by 4 bases, with 5 bases between them. The CDR3 DNA reads as TGTGCCAGCAGCTTTAAGCCAGATACGCAGTATTTT. Translation gives CASSFKPDTQYF.

This chain joins TRBV6-1 and TRBJ2-7; 9 bases are shared with TRBD2. The CDR3 length is 13 residues. Germline V lookup: CDR1 MNHNS, CDR2 SASEGT. V dropped 6 bases and J dropped 5; count of bases not matched to a gene: 5. DNA of the CDR3: TGTGCCAGCAGCCTTAGCGGGAGCAACGAGCAGTACTTC. Translating it yields CASSLSGSNEQYF.

The V call is TRBV9, the J call TRBJ2-1; 13 bases are shared with TRBD2. CDR3 length equals 15 residues. With 4 bases clipped from V and 8 bases from J, the junction kept 6 bases outside the gene matches. Germline V lookup: CDR1 SGDLS, CDR2 YYNGEE. CDR3 in DNA: TGTGCCAGCAGCTACGGGACTAGCGGGACTGATGAGCAGTTCTTC. It yields the protein CASSYGTSGTDEQFF.

This clonotype was seen a few times. The CDR3 sequence is CASSQDPAGMYEQYF. The CDR3 bases are TGTGCCAGCAGCCAAGACCCAGCGGGAATGTACGAGCAGTACTTC. This chain links TRBV3-1 with TRBJ2-7; 7 nucleotides match TRBD2. The J segment lost 4 bases and the V segment lost 0 bases, leaving 6 bases of the junction unmatched. The CDR3 contains 15 residues. CDR1 is LGHDT and CDR2 is YNNKEL in the germline V gene (reference sequence).

This clonotype has a handful of counts. The genes are TRBV9 and TRBJ2-1, with 8 bases aligning to TRBD1. V gave up 2 bases and J gave up 8 bases; unmatched junction bases: 12. The CDR3 loop spans 16 amino acids. CDR1 and CDR2 (germline): SGDLS, YYNGEE. CDR3: CASSVGYGQGSHEQFF. For the CDR3, the DNA is TGTGCCAGCAGCGTTGGATACGGACAGGGTAGTCATGAGCAGTTCTTC.